The clone carrying this T cell receptor (beta chain) appeared a single time. Its antigen is undetermined. The entry originates in a study of shared clonotypes between healthy human individuals. The investigators split CD4+ cells into a CD45RA+ naive subset and a CD45RA-negative memory subset. Clones were sequenced by immunoSEQ multiplex PCR, and TCRdb holds only the in-frame ones, with some missing. Here the sample spans about 2 million clones, roughly 95% being singletons. Findings and caveats of the study: Clonotypes which were not shared had lower generation probabilities than clonotypes that all four donors shared. Memory subsets had estimated richness that was generally smaller than that of naive subsets.

Germline assignment: CDR1 SGHTA and CDR2 FQGTGA. V was cut by 8 bases and J by 0 bases, with 17 bases left in between. CDR3 length: 15 residues. The sample taken for sequencing was naive CD4+ T cells sorted from blood. Subset given: CD45RA+ positively selected. This TCR derives from a man between 18 and 29 years old in good health. The V call is TRBV7-3, the J call TRBJ2-7; D might be TRBD2 (5 bases). The CDR3 region is CASSLASSSSYEQYF. In DNA form, the CDR3 reads TGTGCCAGCTCCCTCGCTAGCTCTAGCTCCTACGAGCAGTACTTC. The full variable domain, its missing parts supplied by reference TRBV7-3 and TRBJ2-7, is GAGVSQTPSNKVTEKGKYVELRCDPISGHTALYWYRQSLGQGPEFLIYFQGTGAADDSGLPNDRFFAVRPEGSVSTLKIQRTERGDSAVYLCASSLASSSSYEQYFGPGTRLTVT.